Included here is one T cell receptor beta chain sequence, with context. This record comes from a study of shared clonotypes between healthy human individuals. The CDR3 length is 15 residues. Germline V CDR1 and CDR2: MDHEN, SYDVKM. The V segment lost 8 bases and the J segment 3 bases; nucleotides outside the gene matches: 8. Here immunoSEQ multiplex PCR was the method, and the copy in TCRdb shows in-frame clones only, minus some. The table lists more than 2,000,000 clones, around nine tenths of them singletons. Sequencing was performed on naive CD4+ T cells sorted from blood. Subset reported: CD45RA+ positively selected. V usage is TRBV28 and J usage is TRBJ1-1; the match to TRBD1 covers 11 bases. The TCR comes from a man between 18 and 29 years old in good health. CDR3 nucleotide sequence: TGTGCCAGCGGGACAGGGGGAATTGGGGACACTGAAGCTTTCTTT. Protein: CASGTGGIGDTEAFF.